This T cell receptor beta chain originates from a study of technical replicates of blood from several donors. The assay was immunoSEQ multiplex PCR, and TCRdb's table has in-frame clones only and misses some. The data hold 50,000 or so clones, with around nine tenths observed a single time. CDR3 length: 16 amino acids. Trimming shortened V by 0 bases and J by 7 bases, and 16 bases separated the two germline ends. CDR1 and CDR2 (germline): LGHNA, YNFKEQ. The V call is TRBV4-2, the J call TRBJ1-5; no firm D call. Sequencing input: PBMCs. This receptor was taken from a human donor in good health. Some clones in this sample may be carry-over from other donors' samples. This CDR3 is CASSQDLSRREQPQHF. In nucleotides, the CDR3 is TGTGCCAGCAGCCAAGATCTAAGTAGGCGGGAGCAGCCCCAGCATTTT.